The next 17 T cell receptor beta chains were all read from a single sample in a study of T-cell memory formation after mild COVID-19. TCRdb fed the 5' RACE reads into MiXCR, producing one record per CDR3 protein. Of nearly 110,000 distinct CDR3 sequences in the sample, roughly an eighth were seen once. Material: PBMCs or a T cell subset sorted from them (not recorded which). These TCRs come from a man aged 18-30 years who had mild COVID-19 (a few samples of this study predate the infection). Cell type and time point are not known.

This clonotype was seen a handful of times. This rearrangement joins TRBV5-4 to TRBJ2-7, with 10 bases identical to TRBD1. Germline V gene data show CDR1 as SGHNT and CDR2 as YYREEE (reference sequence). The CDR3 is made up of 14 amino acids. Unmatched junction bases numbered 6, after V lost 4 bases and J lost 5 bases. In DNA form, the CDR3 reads TGTGCCAGCAGCGTGGGACAGGGGAGGCACGAGCAGTACTTC. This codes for CASSVGQGRHEQYF. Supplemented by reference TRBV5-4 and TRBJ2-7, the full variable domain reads ETGVTQSPTHLIKTRGQQVTLRCSSQSGHNTVSWYQQALGQGPQFIFQYYREEENGRGNFPPRFSGLQFPNYSSELNVNALELDDSALYLCASSVGQGRHEQYFGPGTRLTVT.

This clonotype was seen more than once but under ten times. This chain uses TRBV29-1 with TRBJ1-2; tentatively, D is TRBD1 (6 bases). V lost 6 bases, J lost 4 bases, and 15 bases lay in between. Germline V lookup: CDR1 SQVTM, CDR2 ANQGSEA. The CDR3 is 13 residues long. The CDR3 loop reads CSVLTTGVYGYTF. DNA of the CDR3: TGCAGCGTGCTAACGACAGGAGTCTATGGCTACACCTTC.

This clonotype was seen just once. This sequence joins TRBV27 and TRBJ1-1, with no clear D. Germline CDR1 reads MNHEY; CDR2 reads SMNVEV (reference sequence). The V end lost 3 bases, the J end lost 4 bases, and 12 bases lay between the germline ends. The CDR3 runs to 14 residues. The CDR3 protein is CASSFRPSGTEAFF. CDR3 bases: TGTGCCAGCAGTTTTAGGCCGTCGGGCACTGAAGCTTTCTTT.

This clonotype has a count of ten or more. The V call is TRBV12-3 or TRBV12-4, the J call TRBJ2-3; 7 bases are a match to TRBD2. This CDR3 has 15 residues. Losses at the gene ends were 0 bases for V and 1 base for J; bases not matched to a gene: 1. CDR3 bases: TGTGCCAGCAGTTTAGCGGGGGGGGGCACAGATACGCAGTATTTT. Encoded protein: CASSLAGGGTDTQYF.

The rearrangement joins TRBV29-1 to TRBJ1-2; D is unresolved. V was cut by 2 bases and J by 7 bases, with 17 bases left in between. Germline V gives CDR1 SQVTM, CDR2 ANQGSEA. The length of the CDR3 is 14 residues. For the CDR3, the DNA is TGCAGCGTTGAATCCCGGGTAGGAACTGGTGGCTACACCTTC. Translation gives CSVESRVGTGGYTF. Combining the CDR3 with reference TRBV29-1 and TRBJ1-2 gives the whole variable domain SAVISQKPSRDICQRGTSLTIQCQVDSQVTMMFWYRQQPGQSLTLIATANQGSEATYESGFVIDKFPISRPNLTFSTLTVSNMSPEDSSIYLCSVESRVGTGGYTFGSGTRLTVV.

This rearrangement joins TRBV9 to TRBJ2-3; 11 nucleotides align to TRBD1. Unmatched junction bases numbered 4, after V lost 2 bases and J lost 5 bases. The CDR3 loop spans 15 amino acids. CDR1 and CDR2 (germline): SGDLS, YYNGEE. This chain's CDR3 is CASSVGTGGKDTQYF. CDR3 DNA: TGTGCCAGCAGCGTCGGGACAGGGGGTAAAGATACGCAGTATTTT.

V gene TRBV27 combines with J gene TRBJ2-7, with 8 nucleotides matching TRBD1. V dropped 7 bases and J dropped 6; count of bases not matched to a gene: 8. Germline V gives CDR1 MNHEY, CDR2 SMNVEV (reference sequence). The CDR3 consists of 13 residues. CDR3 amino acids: CASTHSGGAEQYF. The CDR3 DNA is TGTGCCAGCACCCACTCAGGGGGCGCCGAGCAGTACTTC.

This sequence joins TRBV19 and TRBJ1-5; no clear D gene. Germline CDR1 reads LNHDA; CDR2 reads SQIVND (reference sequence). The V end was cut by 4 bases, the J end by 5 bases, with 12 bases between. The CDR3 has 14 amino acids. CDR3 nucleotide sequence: TGTGCCAGTAGTACCCCAAGTGGGGATCAGCCCCAGCATTTT. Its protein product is CASSTPSGDQPQHF. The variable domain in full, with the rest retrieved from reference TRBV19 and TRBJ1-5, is DGGITQSPKYLFRKEGQNVTLSCEQNLNHDAMYWYRQDPGQGLRLIYYSQIVNDFQKGDIAEGYSVSREKKESFPLTVTSAQKNPTAFYLCASSTPSGDQPQHFGDGTRLSIL.

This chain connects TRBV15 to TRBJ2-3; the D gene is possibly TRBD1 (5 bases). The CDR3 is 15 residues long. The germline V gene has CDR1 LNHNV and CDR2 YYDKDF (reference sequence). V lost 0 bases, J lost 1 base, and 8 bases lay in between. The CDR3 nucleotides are TGTGCCACCAGCAGAGAAGGCAGGGGCACAGATACGCAGTATTTT. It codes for CATSREGRGTDTQYF. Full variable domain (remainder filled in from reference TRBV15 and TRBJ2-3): DAMVIQNPRYQVTQFGKPVTLSCSQTLNHNVMYWYQQKSSQAPKLLFHYYDKDFNNEADTPDNFQSRRPNTSFCFLDIRSPGLGDTAMYLCATSREGRGTDTQYFGPGTRLTVL.

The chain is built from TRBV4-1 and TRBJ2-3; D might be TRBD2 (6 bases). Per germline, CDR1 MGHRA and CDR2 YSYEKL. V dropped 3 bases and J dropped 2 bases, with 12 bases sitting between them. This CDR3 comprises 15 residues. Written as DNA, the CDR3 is TGCGCCAGCAGCCAGTTGGGGGGAGCCACAGATACGCAGTATTTT. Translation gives CASSQLGGATDTQYF.

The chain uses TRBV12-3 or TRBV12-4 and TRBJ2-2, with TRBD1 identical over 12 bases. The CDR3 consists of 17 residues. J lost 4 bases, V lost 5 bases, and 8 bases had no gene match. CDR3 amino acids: CASSPGTGGAGTGELFF. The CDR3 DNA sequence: TGTGCCAGCAGTCCCGGGACAGGGGGCGCGGGCACCGGGGAGCTGTTTTTT.

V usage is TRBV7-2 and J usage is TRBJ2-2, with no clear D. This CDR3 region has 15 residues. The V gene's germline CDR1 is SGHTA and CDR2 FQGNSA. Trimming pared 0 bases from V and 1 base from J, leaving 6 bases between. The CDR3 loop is CASSLAALNTGELFF. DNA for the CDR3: TGTGCCAGCAGCTTAGCGGCCCTGAACACCGGGGAGCTGTTTTTT.

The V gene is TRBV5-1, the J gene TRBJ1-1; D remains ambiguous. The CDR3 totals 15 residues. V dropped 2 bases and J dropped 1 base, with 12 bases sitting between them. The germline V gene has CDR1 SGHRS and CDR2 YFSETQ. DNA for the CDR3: TGCGCCAGCAGCTTCACCGGGAACGGGAACACTGAAGCTTTCTTT. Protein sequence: CASSFTGNGNTEAFF.

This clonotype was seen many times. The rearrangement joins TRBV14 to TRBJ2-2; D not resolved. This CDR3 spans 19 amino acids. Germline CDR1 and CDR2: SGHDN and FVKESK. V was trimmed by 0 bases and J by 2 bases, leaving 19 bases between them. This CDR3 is CASSQDKTASQENTGELFF. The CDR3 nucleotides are TGTGCCAGCAGCCAAGACAAAACCGCTTCGCAGGAAAACACCGGGGAGCTGTTTTTT.

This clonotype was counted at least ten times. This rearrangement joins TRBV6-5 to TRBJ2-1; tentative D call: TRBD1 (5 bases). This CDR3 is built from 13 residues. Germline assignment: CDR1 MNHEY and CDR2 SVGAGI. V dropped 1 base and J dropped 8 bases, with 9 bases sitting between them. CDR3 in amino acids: CASSYYTGYEQFF. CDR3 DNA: TGTGCCAGCAGTTACTATACAGGCTATGAGCAGTTCTTC.

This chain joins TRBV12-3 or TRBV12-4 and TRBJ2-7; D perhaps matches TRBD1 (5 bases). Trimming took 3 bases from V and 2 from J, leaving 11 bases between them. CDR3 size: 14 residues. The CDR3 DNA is TGTGCCAGCAGTTTTGGGTCAGGGCCCTACGAGCAGTACTTC. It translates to CASSFGSGPYEQYF.

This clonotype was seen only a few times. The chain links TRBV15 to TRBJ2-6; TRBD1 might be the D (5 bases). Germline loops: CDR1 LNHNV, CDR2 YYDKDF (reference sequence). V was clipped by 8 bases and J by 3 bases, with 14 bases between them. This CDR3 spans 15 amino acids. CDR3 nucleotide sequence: TGTGCCACCCTAGACAGTGTCTTTGGGGCCAACGTCCTGACTTTC. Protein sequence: CATLDSVFGANVLTF. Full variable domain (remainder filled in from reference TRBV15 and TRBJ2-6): DAMVIQNPRYQVTQFGKPVTLSCSQTLNHNVMYWYQQKSSQAPKLLFHYYDKDFNNEADTPDNFQSRRPNTSFCFLDIRSPGLGDTAMYLCATLDSVFGANVLTFGAGSRLTVL.